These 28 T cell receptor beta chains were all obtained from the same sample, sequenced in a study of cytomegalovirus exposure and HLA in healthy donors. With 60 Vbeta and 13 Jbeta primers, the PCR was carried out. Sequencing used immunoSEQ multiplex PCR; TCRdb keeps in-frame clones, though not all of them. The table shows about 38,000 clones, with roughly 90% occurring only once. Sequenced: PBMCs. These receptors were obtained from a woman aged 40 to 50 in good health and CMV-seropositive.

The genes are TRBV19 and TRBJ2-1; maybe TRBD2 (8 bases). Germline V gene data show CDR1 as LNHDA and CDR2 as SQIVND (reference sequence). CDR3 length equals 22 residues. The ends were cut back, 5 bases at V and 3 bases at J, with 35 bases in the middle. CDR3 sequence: CASSGRQGFGGGSPLYYNEQFF. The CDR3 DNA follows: TGTGCCAGTAGTGGGAGACAGGGCTTCGGCGGGGGGTCCCCCCTATACTACAATGAGCAGTTCTTC.

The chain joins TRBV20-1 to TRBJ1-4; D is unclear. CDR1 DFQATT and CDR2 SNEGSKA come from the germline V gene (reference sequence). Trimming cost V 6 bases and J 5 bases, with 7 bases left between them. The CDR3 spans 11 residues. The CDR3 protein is CSALVNEKLFF. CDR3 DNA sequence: TGCAGTGCCCTAGTAAATGAAAAACTGTTTTTT.

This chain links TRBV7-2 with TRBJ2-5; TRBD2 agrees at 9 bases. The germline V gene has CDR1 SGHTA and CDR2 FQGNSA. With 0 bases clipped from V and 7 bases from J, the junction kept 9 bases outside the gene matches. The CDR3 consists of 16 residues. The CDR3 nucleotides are TGTGCCAGCAGCTTAGCCGTAGCGGGGGCTGGGGGGACCCAGTACTTC. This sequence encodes CASSLAVAGAGGTQYF.

The CDR3 DNA reads TGTGCCAGCAGTGAAGCGACGTCGGGGAATGAAAAACTGTTTTTT. Its protein product is CASSEATSGNEKLFF. The chain employs TRBV2 and TRBJ1-4; D gene unclear. Trimming took 0 bases from V and 5 from J, leaving 10 bases between them. Germline CDR1 SNHLY, CDR2 FYNNEI. The CDR3 consists of 15 residues. Using reference TRBV2 and TRBJ1-4 for the parts outside the CDR3, the full variable domain is EPEVTQTPSHQVTQMGQEVILRCVPISNHLYFYWYRQILGQKVEFLVSFYNNEISEKSEIFDDQFSVERPDGSNFTLKIRSTKLEDSAMYFCASSEATSGNEKLFFGSGTQLSVL.

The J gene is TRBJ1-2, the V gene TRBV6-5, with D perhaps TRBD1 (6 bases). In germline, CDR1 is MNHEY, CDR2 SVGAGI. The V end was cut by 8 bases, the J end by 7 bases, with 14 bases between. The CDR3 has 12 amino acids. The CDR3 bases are TGTGCCAGCCGGGGGGCTTCGGGTGGCTACACCTTC. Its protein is CASRGASGGYTF.

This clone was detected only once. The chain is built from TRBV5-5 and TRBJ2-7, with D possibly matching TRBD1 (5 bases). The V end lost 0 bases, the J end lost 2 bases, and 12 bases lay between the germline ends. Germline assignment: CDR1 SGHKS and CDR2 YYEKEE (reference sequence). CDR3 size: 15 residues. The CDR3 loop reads CASSLGVTEPYEQYF. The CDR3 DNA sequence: TGTGCCAGCAGCTTGGGGGTGACAGAACCCTACGAGCAGTACTTC.

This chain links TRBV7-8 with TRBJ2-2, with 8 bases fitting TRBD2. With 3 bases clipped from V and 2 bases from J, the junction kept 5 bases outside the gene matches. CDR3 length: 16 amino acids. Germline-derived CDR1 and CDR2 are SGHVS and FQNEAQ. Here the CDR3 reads CASSFLRGENTGELFF. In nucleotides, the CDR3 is TGTGCCAGCAGCTTCTTGCGGGGGGAAAACACCGGGGAGCTGTTTTTT.

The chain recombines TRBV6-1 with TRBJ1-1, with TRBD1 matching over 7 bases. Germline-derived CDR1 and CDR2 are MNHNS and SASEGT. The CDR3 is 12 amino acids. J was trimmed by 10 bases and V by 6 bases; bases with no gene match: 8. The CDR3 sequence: CASSDNPGGAFF. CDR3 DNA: TGTGCCAGCAGCGATAACCCAGGGGGAGCTTTCTTT.

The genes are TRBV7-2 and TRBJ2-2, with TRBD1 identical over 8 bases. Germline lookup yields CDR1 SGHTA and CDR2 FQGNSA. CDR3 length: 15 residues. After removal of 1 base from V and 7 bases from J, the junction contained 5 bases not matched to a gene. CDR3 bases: TGTGCCAGCAGCTTAGTTACAGGGGGTGTCGGGGAGCTGTTTTTT. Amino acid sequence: CASSLVTGGVGELFF.

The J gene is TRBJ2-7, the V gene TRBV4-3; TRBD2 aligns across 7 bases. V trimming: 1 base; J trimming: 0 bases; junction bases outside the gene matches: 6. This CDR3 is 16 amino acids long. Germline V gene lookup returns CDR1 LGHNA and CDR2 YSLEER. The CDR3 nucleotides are TGCGCCAGCAGCCAAGGTAACTTAGCGGGCTCCTACGAGCAGTACTTC. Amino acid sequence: CASSQGNLAGSYEQYF.

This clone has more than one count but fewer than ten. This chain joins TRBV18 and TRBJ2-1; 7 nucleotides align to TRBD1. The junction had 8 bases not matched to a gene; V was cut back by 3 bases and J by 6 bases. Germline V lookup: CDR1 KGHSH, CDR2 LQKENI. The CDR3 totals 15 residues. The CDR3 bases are TGTGCCAGCTCACCTCAGGGACAGACAATCAATGAGCAGTTCTTC. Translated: CASSPQGQTINEQFF.

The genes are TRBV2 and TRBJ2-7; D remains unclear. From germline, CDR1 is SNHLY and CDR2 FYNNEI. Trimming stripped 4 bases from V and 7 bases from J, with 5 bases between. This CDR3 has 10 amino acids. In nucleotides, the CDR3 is TGTGCCAGCAGTGGCCGGGAGCAGTACTTC. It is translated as CASSGREQYF. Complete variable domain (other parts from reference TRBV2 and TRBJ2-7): EPEVTQTPSHQVTQMGQEVILRCVPISNHLYFYWYRQILGQKVEFLVSFYNNEISEKSEIFDDQFSVERPDGSNFTLKIRSTKLEDSAMYFCASSGREQYFGPGTRLTVT.

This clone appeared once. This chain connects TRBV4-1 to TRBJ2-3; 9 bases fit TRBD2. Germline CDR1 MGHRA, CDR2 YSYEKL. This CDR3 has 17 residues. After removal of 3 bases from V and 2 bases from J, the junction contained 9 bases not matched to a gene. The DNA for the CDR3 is TGCGCCAGCAGCCAGGATGGAGCGGGGGGCTTCACAGATACGCAGTATTTT. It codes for CASSQDGAGGFTDTQYF.

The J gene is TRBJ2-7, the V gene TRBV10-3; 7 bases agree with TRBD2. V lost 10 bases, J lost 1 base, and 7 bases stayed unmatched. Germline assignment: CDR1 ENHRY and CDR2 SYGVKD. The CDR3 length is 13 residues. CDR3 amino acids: CATFAGDSYEQYF. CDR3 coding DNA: TGTGCCACATTTGCGGGGGATTCCTACGAGCAGTACTTC.

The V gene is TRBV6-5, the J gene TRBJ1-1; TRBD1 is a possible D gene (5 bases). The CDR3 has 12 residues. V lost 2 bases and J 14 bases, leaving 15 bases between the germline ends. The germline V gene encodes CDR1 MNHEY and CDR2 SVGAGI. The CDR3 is CASSYRDLPSFF. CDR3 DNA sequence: TGTGCCAGCAGTTACAGGGACTTACCCTCGTTCTTT.

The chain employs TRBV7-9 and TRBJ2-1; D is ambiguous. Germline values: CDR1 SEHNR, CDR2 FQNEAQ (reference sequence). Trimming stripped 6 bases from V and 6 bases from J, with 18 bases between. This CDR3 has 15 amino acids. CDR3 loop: CASRTTPGFGNEQFF. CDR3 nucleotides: TGTGCCAGCAGAACGACACCCGGATTTGGCAATGAGCAGTTCTTC. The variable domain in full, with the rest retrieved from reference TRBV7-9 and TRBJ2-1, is DTGVSQNPRHKITKRGQNVTFRCDPISEHNRLYWYRQTLGQGPEFLTYFQNEAQLEKSRLLSDRFSAERPKGSFSTLEIQRTEQGDSAMYLCASRTTPGFGNEQFFGPGTRLTVL.

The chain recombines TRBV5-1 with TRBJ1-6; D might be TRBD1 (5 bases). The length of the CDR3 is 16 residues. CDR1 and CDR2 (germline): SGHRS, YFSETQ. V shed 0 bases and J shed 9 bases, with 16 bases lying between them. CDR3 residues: CASSLDPGSSSSPLHF. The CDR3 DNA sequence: TGCGCCAGCAGCTTGGATCCAGGGTCGTCCTCTTCACCCCTCCACTTT.

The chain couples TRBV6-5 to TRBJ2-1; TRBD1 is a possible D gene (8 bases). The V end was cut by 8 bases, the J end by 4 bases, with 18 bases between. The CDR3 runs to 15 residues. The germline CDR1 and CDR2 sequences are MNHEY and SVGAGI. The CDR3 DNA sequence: TGTGCCAGCTGGGGAGGGCAGGGGGCTTACAATGAGCAGTTCTTC. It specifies CASWGGQGAYNEQFF.

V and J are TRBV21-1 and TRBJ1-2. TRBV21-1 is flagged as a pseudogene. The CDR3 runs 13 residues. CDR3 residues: CASSKEREGGYTF. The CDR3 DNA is TGTGCCAGCAGCAAAGAGCGGGAAGGGGGCTACACCTTC.

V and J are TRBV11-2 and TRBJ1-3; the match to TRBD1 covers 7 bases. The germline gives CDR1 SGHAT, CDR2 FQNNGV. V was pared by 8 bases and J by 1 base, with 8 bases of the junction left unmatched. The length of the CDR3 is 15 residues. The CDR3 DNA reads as TGTGCCAGCTGTGGCAGGGGGTTTTCTGGAAACACCATATATTTT. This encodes CASCGRGFSGNTIYF.

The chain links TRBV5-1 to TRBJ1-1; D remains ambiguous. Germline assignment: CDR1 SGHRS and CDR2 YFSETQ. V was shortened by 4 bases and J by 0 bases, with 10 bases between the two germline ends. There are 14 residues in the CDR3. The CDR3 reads CASSENRMNTEAFF. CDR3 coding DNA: TGCGCCAGCAGCGAAAACAGAATGAACACTGAAGCTTTCTTT.

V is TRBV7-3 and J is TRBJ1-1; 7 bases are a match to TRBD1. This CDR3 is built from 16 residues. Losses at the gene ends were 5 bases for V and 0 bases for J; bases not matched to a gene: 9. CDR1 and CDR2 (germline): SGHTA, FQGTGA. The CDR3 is CASSDWDSIMNTEAFF. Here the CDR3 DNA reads TGTGCCAGCAGCGATTGGGACAGTATCATGAACACTGAAGCTTTCTTT.

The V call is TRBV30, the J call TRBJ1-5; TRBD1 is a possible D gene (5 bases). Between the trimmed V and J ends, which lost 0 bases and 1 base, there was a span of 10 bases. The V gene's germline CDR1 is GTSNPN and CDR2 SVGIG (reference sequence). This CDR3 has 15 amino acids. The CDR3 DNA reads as TGTGCCTGGAGTGTTGGGCCAGGGAGCAATCAGCCCCAGCATTTT. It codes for CAWSVGPGSNQPQHF.

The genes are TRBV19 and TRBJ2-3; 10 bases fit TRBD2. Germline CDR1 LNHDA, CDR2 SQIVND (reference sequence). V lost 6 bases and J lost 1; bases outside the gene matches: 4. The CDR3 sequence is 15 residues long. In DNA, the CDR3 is TGTGCCAGTAGCCGCGGACTAGCGGGCACAGATACGCAGTATTTT. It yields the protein CASSRGLAGTDTQYF.

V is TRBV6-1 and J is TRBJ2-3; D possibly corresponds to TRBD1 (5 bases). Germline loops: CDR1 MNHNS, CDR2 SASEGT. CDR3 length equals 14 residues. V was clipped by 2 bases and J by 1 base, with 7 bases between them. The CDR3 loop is CASSEQGGTDTQYF. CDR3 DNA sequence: TGTGCCAGCAGTGAACAGGGCGGCACAGATACGCAGTATTTT.

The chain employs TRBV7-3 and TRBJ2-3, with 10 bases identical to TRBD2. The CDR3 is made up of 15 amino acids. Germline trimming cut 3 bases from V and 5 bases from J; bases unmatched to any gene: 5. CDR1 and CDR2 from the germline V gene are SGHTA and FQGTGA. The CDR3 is CASSFGAGGQDTQYF. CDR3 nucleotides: TGTGCCAGCAGCTTCGGAGCGGGGGGGCAAGATACGCAGTATTTT.

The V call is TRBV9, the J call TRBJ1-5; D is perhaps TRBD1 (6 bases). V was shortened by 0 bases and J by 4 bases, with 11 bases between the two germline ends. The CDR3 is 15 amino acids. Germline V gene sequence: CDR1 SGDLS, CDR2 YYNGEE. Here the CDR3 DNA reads TGTGCCAGCAGCGTAGGTTGGGGACAAAATCAGCCCCAGCATTTT. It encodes CASSVGWGQNQPQHF.

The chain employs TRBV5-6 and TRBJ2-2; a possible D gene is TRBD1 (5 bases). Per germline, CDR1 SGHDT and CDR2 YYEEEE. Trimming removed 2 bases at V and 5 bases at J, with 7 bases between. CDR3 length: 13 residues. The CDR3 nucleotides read TGTGCCAGCAGCTTAACAGGAACCGGGGAGCTGTTTTTT. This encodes CASSLTGTGELFF.